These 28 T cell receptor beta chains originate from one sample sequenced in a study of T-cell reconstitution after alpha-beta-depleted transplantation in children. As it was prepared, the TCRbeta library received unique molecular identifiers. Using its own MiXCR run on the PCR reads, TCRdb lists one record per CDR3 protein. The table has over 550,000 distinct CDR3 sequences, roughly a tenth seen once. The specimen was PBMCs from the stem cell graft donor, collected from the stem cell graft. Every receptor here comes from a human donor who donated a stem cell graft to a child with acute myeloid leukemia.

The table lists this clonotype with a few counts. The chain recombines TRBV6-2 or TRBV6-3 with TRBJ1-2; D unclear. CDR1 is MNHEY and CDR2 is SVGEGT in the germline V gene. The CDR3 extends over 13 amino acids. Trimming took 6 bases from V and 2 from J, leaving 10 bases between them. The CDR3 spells CASSREKNYGYTF. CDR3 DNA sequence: TGTGCCAGCAGCCGAGAGAAAAACTATGGCTACACCTTC.

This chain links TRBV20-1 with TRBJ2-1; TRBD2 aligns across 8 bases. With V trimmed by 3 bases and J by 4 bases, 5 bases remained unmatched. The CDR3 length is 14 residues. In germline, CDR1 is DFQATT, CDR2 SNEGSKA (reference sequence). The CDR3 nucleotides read TGCAGTGCTAGTGCTAGCGGGTTATACAATGAGCAGTTCTTC. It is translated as CSASASGLYNEQFF.

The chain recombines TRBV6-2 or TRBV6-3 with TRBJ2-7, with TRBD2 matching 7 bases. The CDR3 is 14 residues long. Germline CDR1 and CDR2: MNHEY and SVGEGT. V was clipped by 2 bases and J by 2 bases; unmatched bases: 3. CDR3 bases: TGTGCCAGCAGTTACGGCGGGGGAACCTACGAGCAGTACTTC. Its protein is CASSYGGGTYEQYF.

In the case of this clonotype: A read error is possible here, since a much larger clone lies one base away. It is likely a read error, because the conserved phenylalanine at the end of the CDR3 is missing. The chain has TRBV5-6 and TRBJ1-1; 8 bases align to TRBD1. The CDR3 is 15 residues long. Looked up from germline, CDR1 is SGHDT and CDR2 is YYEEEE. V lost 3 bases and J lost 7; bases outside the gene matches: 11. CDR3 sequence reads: CASSWRTGPGVEAFI. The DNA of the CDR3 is TGTGCCAGCAGCTGGAGGACAGGGCCAGGGGTTGAAGCTTTCATT.

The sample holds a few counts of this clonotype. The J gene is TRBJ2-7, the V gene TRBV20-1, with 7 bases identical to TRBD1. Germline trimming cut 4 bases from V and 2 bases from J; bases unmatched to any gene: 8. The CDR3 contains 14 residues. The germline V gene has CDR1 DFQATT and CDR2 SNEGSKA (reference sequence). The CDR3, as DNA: TGCAGTGCTATAAACAGAGGGACAGCCTACGAGCAGTACTTC. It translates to CSAINRGTAYEQYF.

CDR3 loop: CSARHLVAGDQPQHF. CDR3 nucleotides: TGCAGTGCTCGACACCTAGTGGCAGGGGATCAGCCCCAGCATTTT. This rearrangement joins TRBV20-1 to TRBJ1-5, with D perhaps TRBD1 (6 bases). Deletions cut 5 bases from V and 5 bases from J, with 19 bases between. CDR3 length equals 15 residues. Germline V gives CDR1 DFQATT, CDR2 SNEGSKA (reference sequence).

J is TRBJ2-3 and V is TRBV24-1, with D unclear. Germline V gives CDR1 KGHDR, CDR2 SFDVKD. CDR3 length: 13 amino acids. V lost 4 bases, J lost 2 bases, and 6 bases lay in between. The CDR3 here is CATSEWLTDTQYF. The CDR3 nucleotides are TGTGCCACCAGTGAATGGCTCACAGATACGCAGTATTTT.

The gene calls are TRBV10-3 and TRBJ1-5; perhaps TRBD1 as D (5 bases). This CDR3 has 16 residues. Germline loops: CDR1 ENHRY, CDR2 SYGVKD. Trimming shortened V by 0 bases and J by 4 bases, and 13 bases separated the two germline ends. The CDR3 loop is CAISESRTGQNQPQHF. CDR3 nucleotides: TGTGCCATCAGTGAGTCGAGGACCGGACAAAATCAGCCCCAGCATTTT.

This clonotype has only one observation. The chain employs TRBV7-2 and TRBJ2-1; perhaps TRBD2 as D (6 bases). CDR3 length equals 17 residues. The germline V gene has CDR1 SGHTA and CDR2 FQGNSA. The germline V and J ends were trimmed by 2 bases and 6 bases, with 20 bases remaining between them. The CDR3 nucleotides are TGTGCCAGCAGCTTACGTCCCCCGGGAGCCTATGGCAATGAGCAGTTCTTC. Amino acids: CASSLRPPGAYGNEQFF. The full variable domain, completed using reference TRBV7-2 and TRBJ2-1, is GAGVSQSPSNKVTEKGKDVELRCDPISGHTALYWYRQSLGQGLEFLIYFQGNSAPDKSGLPSDRFSAERTGGSVSTLTIQRTQQEDSAVYLCASSLRPPGAYGNEQFFGPGTRLTVL.

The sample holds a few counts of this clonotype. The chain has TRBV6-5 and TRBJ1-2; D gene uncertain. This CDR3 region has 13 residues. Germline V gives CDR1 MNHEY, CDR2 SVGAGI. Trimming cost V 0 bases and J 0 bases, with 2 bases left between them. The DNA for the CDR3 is TGTGCCAGCAGTTACTCGCCTAACTATGGCTACACCTTC. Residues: CASSYSPNYGYTF.

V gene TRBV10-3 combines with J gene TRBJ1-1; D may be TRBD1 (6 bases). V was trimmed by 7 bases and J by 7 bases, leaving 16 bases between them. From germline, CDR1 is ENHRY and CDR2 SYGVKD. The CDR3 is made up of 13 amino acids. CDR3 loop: CAITGGLGVEAFF. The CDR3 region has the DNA TGTGCCATCACCGGGGGGCTTGGAGTTGAAGCTTTCTTT.

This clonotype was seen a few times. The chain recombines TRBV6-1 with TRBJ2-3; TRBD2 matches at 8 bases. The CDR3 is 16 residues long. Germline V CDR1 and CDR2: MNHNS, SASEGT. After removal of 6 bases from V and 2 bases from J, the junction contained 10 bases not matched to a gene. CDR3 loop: CASRGLERAITDTQYF. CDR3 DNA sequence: TGTGCCAGCAGGGGACTAGAGCGGGCGATCACAGATACGCAGTATTTT.

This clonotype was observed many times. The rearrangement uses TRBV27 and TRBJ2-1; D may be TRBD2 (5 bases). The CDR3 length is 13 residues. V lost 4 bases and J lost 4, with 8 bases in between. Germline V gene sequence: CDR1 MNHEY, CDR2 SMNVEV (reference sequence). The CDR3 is CASSSGLYNEQFF. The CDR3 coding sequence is TGTGCCAGCAGTTCCGGACTGTACAATGAGCAGTTCTTC.

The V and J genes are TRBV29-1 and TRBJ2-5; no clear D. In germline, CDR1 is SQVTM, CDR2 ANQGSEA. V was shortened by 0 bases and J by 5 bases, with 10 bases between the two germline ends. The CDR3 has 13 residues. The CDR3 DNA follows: TGCAGCGTTGAAGATGCTGGTCTGGAGACCCAGTACTTC. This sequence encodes CSVEDAGLETQYF.

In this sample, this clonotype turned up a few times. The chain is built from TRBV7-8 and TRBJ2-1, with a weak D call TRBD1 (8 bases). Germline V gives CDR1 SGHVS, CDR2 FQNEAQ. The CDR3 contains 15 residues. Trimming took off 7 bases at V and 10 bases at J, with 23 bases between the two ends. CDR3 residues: CASTDRGMEGGEQFF. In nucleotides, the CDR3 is TGTGCCAGCACCGACAGGGGAATGGAGGGAGGGGAGCAGTTCTTC.

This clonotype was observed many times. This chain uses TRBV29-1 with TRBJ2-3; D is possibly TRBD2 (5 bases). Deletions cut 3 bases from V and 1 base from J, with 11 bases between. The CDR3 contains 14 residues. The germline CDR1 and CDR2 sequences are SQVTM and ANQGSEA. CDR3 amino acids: CSVEKGEGTDTQYF. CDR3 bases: TGCAGCGTTGAGAAGGGAGAGGGCACAGATACGCAGTATTTT.

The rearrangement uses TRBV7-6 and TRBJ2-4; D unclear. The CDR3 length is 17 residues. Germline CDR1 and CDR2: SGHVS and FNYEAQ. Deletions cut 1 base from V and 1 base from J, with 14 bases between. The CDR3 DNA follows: TGTGCCAGCAGCTTAGAAAGTTTAGGGATGGCCAAAAACATTCAGTACTTC. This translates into CASSLESLGMAKNIQYF.

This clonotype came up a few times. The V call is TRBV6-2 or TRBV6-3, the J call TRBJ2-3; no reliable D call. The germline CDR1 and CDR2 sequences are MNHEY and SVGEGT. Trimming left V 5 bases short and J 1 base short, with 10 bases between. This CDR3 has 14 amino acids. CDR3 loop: CASSKDGRTDTQYF. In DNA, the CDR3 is TGTGCCAGCAGTAAGGACGGCCGCACAGATACGCAGTATTTT.

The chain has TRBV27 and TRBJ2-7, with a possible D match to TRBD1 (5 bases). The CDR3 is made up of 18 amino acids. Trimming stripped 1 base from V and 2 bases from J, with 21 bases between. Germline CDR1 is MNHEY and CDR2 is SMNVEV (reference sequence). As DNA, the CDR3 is TGTGCCAGCAGTTTATTAGCCCCTGACGCGACAGCACCCTACGAGCAGTACTTC. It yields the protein CASSLLAPDATAPYEQYF.

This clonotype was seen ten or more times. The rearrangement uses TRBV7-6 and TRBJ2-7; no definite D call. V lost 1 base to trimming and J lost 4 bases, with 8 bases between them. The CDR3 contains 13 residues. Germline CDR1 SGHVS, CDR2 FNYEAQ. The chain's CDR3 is CASSLGVGYEQYF. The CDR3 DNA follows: TGTGCCAGCAGCTTAGGAGTAGGTTACGAGCAGTACTTC.

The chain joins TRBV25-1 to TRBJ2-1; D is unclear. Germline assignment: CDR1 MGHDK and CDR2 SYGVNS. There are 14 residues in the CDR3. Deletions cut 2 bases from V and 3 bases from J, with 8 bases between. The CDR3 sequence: CASSETANYNEQFF. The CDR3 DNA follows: TGTGCCAGCAGTGAAACGGCGAACTACAATGAGCAGTTCTTC.

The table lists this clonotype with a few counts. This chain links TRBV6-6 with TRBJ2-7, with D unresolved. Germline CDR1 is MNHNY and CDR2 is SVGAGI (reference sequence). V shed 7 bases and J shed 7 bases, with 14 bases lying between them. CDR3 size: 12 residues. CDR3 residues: CASTSLPAEQYF. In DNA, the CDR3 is TGTGCCAGCACTTCCTTGCCAGCGGAGCAGTACTTC.

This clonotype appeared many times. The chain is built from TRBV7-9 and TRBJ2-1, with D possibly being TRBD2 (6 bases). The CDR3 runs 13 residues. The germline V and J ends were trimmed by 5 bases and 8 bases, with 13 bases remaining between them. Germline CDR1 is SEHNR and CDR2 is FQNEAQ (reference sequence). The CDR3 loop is CASSDLWGDEQFF. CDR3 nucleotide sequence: TGTGCCAGCAGCGATCTTTGGGGGGATGAGCAGTTCTTC.

In DNA form, the CDR3 reads TGTGCCAGCAGCAAATTGGGAAGGGGGATGTACCAAGAGACCCAGTACTTC. Translation gives CASSKLGRGMYQETQYF. This sequence joins TRBV12-3 or TRBV12-4 and TRBJ2-5; maybe TRBD1 (6 bases). The V gene lost 6 bases and the J gene lost 0 bases, with 20 bases spanning the gap. The CDR3 is 17 residues long.

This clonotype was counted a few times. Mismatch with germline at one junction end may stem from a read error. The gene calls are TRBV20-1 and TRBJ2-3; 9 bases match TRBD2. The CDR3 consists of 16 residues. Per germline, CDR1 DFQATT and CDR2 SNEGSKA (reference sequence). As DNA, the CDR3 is TGCTGTGCTAGAGATCCTAGCGGGGACTACACAGATACGCAGTATTTT. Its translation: CCARDPSGDYTDTQYF.

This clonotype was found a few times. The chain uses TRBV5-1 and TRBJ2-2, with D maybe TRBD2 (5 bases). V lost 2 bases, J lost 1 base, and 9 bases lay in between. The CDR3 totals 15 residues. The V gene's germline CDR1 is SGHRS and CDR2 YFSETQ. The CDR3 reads CASSLSRGNTGELFF. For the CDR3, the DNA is TGCGCCAGCAGCTTATCACGGGGGAACACCGGGGAGCTGTTTTTT. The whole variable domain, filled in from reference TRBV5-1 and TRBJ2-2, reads KAGVTQTPRYLIKTRGQQVTLSCSPISGHRSVSWYQQTPGQGLQFLFEYFSETQRNKGNFPGRFSGRQFSNSRSEMNVSTLELGDSALYLCASSLSRGNTGELFFGEGSRLTVL.

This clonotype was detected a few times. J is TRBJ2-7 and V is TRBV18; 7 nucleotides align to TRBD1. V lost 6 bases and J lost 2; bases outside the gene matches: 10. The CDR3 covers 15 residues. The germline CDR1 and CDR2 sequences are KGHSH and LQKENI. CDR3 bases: TGTGCCAGCTCCCTCCAACAGGGGACCGCCTACGAGCAGTACTTC. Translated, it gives CASSLQQGTAYEQYF.

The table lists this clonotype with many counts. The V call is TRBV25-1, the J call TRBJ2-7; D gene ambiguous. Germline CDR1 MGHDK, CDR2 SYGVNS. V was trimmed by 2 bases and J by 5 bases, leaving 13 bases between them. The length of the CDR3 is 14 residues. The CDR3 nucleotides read TGTGCCAGCAGTGAAACGGGTTTTCTCCACGAGCAGTACTTC. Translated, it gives CASSETGFLHEQYF.